The following is a TCR beta chain sequence with its context. The V gene's germline CDR1 is SQVTM and CDR2 ANQGSEA. V lost 4 bases, J lost 1 base, and 5 bases stayed unmatched. This CDR3 spans 14 amino acids. Method: immunoSEQ multiplex PCR; TCRdb's copy keeps in-frame clones and lacks some. Counted here are tens of thousands of clones, around 92% occurring once; the ten biggest clones make up approximately 1%. The record originates from a study of T cell changes during pregnancy in multiple sclerosis. The TCR originated in a female donor in good health, enrolled as a control in a pregnancy study. Sample: peripheral blood, taken after pregnancy. The chain employs TRBV29-1 and TRBJ1-2; 8 bases fit TRBD1. CDR3 in DNA: TGCAGCGTTGCTGGGGACAGGATTAACTATGGCTACACCTTC. Protein: CSVAGDRINYGYTF.